These 2 T cell receptor beta chains came from one sample sequenced in a study of CD8 T cells in ankylosing spondylitis. Findings and caveats of the study: Made up of about eight highly homologous variants, a TCR beta motif appeared characteristic of ankylosing spondylitis blood.

TCRdb processed the 5' RACE reads anew with MiXCR; each CDR3 protein has one entry. The sample carries some 220,000 distinct CDR3 sequences, about 7% recorded once. Antigen specificity for these receptors is unknown. The sequenced sample was blood, either unsorted or a sorted T cell fraction (not recorded which). These receptors were obtained from a male donor with ankylosing spondylitis.

This clonotype was found a few times. The chain couples TRBV20-1 to TRBJ2-7, with 10 bases aligning to TRBD1. Looked up from germline, CDR1 is DFQATT and CDR2 is SNEGSKA (reference sequence). The CDR3 totals 15 residues. V shed 5 bases and J 6 bases; nucleotides not matched to a gene: 13. CDR3 sequence: CSAYNRDRGYLEQYF. CDR3 in DNA: TGCAGTGCTTACAACCGGGACAGGGGTTATCTCGAGCAGTACTTC.

This clonotype was picked up many times. The chain links TRBV7-6 to TRBJ2-1; maybe TRBD1 (6 bases). This CDR3 contains 15 residues. The V end was cut by 5 bases, the J end by 0 bases, with 11 bases between. The V gene's germline CDR1 is SGHVS and CDR2 FNYEAQ. DNA for the CDR3: TGTGCCAGCAGCCCCCGGGACAACTCCTACAATGAGCAGTTCTTC. Protein sequence: CASSPRDNSYNEQFF. The complete variable domain, with remaining parts taken from reference TRBV7-6 and TRBJ2-1, reads GAGVSQSPRYKVTKRGQDVALRCDPISGHVSLYWYRQALGQGPEFLTYFNYEAQQDKSGLPNDRFSAERPEGSISTLTIQRTEQRDSAMYRCASSPRDNSYNEQFFGPGTRLTVL.